The 7 T cell receptor beta chains given below trace back to one sample, sequenced in a study of CD8 T cells in Susac syndrome. Random hexamers were used to reverse transcribe an amount of about 0.5 to 1 ug RNA. TCRdb used MiXCR to reprocess the immunoSEQ multiplex PCR reads, holding one entry per CDR3 protein. The table lists approximately 140,000 distinct CDR3 sequences, about 94% of them singletons. The sample comprised CD8+ T cells from PBMCs. Receptors were obtained from a human donor in good health.

The chain combines TRBV28 with TRBJ2-6; TRBD2 might be the D (5 bases). This CDR3 comprises 14 residues. The V end lost 10 bases, the J end lost 0 bases, and 10 bases lay between the germline ends. The germline CDR1 and CDR2 sequences are MDHEN and SYDVKM. The CDR3 is CATRGSSGANVLTF. CDR3 bases: TGTGCCACACGGGGAAGCTCTGGGGCCAACGTCCTGACTTTC. Full variable domain (outside the CDR3, taken from reference TRBV28 and TRBJ2-6): DVKVTQSSRYLVKRTGEKVFLECVQDMDHENMFWYRQDPGLGLRLIYFSYDVKMKEKGDIPEGYSVSREKKERFSLILESASTNQTSMYLCATRGSSGANVLTFGAGSRLTVL.

The chain employs TRBV29-1 and TRBJ2-4; either TRBD1 or TRBD2 may fit D (5 bases each). Germline CDR1 reads SQVTM; CDR2 reads ANQGSEA. Between the trimmed V and J ends, which lost 7 bases and 9 bases, there was a span of 19 bases. This CDR3 has 13 amino acids. Written as DNA, the CDR3 is TGCAGCGCCAATGGGGCCCCGAGGGGCATTCAGTACTTC. Encoded protein: CSANGAPRGIQYF.

CDR3 sequence reads: CASSVGASGRTGELFF. CDR3 coding DNA: TGTGCCAGCAGCGTAGGGGCTAGCGGGAGGACCGGGGAGCTGTTTTTT. The chain couples TRBV9 to TRBJ2-2; 11 nucleotides align to TRBD2. This CDR3 comprises 16 residues. Germline V gene sequence: CDR1 SGDLS, CDR2 YYNGEE. The V segment lost 0 bases and the J segment 5 bases; nucleotides outside the gene matches: 3.

The V gene is TRBV25-1, the J gene TRBJ1-2; D call uncertain. The germline V gene encodes CDR1 MGHDK and CDR2 SYGVNS. Between the trimmed V and J ends, which lost 5 bases and 7 bases, there was a span of 8 bases. The CDR3 consists of 11 residues. The CDR3 protein is CASSISTGYTF. The DNA for the CDR3 is TGTGCCAGCAGTATAAGTACTGGCTACACCTTC.

The DNA of the CDR3 is TGTGCCAGCACTAGCTCTAATTACGAGCAGTACTTC. Its translation is CASTSSNYEQYF. The chain carries TRBV27 and TRBJ2-7, with D possibly TRBD2 on 5 matching bases. The germline CDR1 and CDR2 sequences are MNHEY and SMNVEV (reference sequence). The V end was cut by 7 bases, the J end by 4 bases, with 11 bases between. This CDR3 region has 12 residues.

The rearrangement uses TRBV15 and TRBJ2-7; D call uncertain. Germline-derived CDR1 and CDR2 are LNHNV and YYDKDF (reference sequence). V was clipped by 0 bases and J by 2 bases, with 11 bases between them. This CDR3 is 15 amino acids long. Written as DNA, the CDR3 is TGTGCCACCAGCAGAGATGAGGTTAATCCCTACGAGCAGTACTTC. As protein: CATSRDEVNPYEQYF.

This chain connects TRBV3-1 to TRBJ1-1; no clear D gene. Germline V lookup: CDR1 LGHDT, CDR2 YNNKEL (reference sequence). V lost 4 bases and J lost 1, with 7 bases in between. This CDR3 comprises 13 residues. Written as DNA, the CDR3 is TGTGCCAGCAGCCGGAAGGGGAACACTGAAGCTTTCTTT. It translates to CASSRKGNTEAFF.